The 16 T cell receptor beta chains listed next were all sequenced from one sample in a study of sequential checkpoint blockade in melanoma. Treatment reported: randomized to nivolumab then ipilimumab (arm A) or the reverse (arm B). The table came from immunoSEQ multiplex PCR; TCRdb's copy has only in-frame clones and leaves some out. Of roughly 17,000 clones listed, 60% to 80% are singletons. The sample consisted of CD8+ T cells sorted from blood (inferred from file names), taken from a patient given nivolumab and ipilimumab in sequence. These receptors all stem from a human donor with melanoma.

This clone has only a few counts. The rearrangement joins TRBV18 to TRBJ2-1; 11 bases map to TRBD2. This CDR3 comprises 17 residues. From germline, CDR1 is KGHSH and CDR2 LQKENI. The trim removed 3 bases at V and 7 bases at J, leaving 11 bases unmatched. For the CDR3, the DNA is TGTGCCAGCTCACCCCACTCGCAGACTAGCGGGGCGAATGAGCAGTTCTTC. Amino acid sequence: CASSPHSQTSGANEQFF.

This clone appeared a few times. The chain employs TRBV6-4 and TRBJ2-1; 10 positions agree with TRBD2. This CDR3 is 13 amino acids long. The germline V gene encodes CDR1 MRHNA and CDR2 SNTAGT. The V gene end was trimmed by 5 bases and the J gene end by 5 bases; junction bases not matched to a gene: 0. The CDR3 protein is CASSSGGDNEQFF. The CDR3 nucleotides read TGTGCCAGCAGTAGCGGGGGGGACAATGAGCAGTTCTTC.

This clone was seen a few times. The chain employs TRBV28 and TRBJ1-4; D is perhaps TRBD1 (5 bases). The CDR3 spans 15 residues. Germline CDR1 and CDR2: MDHEN and SYDVKM. The germline V and J ends were trimmed by 4 bases and 6 bases, with 15 bases remaining between them. The CDR3 region is CASSWGGTRHEKLFF. Here the CDR3 DNA reads TGTGCCAGCAGTTGGGGGGGTACCCGTCATGAAAAACTGTTTTTT.

This clone was counted between two and nine times. The CDR3: CASSILREGTNYGYTF. The CDR3 DNA sequence: TGTGCCAGTAGTATTTTGAGGGAGGGGACTAACTATGGCTACACCTTC. J is TRBJ1-2 and V is TRBV19; tentatively, D is TRBD1 (5 bases). The germline V gene encodes CDR1 LNHDA and CDR2 SQIVND (reference sequence). V lost 3 bases and J 0 bases, leaving 14 bases between the germline ends. This CDR3 has 16 amino acids. Complete variable domain (other parts from reference TRBV19 and TRBJ1-2): DGGITQSPKYLFRKEGQNVTLSCEQNLNHDAMYWYRQDPGQGLRLIYYSQIVNDFQKGDIAEGYSVSREKKESFPLTVTSAQKNPTAFYLCASSILREGTNYGYTFGSGTRLTVV.

The chain uses TRBV6-1 and TRBJ1-4; 7 bases fit TRBD1. Trimming cost V 0 bases and J 7 bases; bases outside gene matches: 8. This CDR3 region has 16 residues. Germline loops: CDR1 MNHNS, CDR2 SASEGT. The DNA for the CDR3 is TGTGCCAGCAGTGAAGCCCGGGACAGCCTTTCTGAAAAACTGTTTTTT. It specifies CASSEARDSLSEKLFF.

This clone was observed a few times. This sample includes further DNA sequences coding for the same CDR3. The chain is built from TRBV7-9 and TRBJ1-4; the match to TRBD1 covers 7 bases. The CDR3 runs to 17 residues. V dropped 5 bases and J dropped 5; count of bases not matched to a gene: 14. CDR1 is SEHNR and CDR2 is FQNEAQ in the germline V gene (reference sequence). The CDR3 DNA sequence: TGTGCCAGCAGCCAAACGCTTTATGGGACAGTCAATGAAAAACTGTTTTTT. As protein: CASSQTLYGTVNEKLFF.

This sequence joins TRBV6-1 and TRBJ2-5; weak D call: TRBD1 (5 bases). The CDR3 loop spans 16 amino acids. V lost 2 bases, J lost 4 bases, and 17 bases lay in between. Per the germline V gene, CDR1 is MNHNS and CDR2 is SASEGT. CDR3 in amino acids: CASSEMTDGRGETQYF. CDR3 coding DNA: TGTGCCAGCAGTGAAATGACAGACGGAAGGGGAGAGACCCAGTACTTC.

This chain links TRBV19 with TRBJ1-6, with TRBD1 matching 10 bases. V trimming: 5 bases; J trimming: 8 bases; junction bases outside the gene matches: 6. The germline gives CDR1 LNHDA, CDR2 SQIVND (reference sequence). The CDR3 runs 15 residues. As DNA, the CDR3 is TGTGCCAGTAGTCCCAAGGGACAGGGGTATTCACCCCTCCACTTT. Translating gives CASSPKGQGYSPLHF.

Concerning this clone itself: Within the sample, other DNA sequences also encode this same CDR3. The chain uses TRBV7-2 and TRBJ2-7; 8 nucleotides line up with TRBD2. Losses at the gene ends were 5 bases for V and 4 bases for J; bases not matched to a gene: 7. CDR1 and CDR2 (germline): SGHTA, FQGNSA. The CDR3 spans 14 residues. In DNA, the CDR3 is TGTGCCAGCAGCCAGTGGGGCGGGGGGTACGAGCAGTACTTC. As protein: CASSQWGGGYEQYF.

The chain couples TRBV7-6 to TRBJ2-2; 11 bases match TRBD1. The CDR3 loop spans 15 amino acids. V was pared by 5 bases and J by 4 bases, with 3 bases of the junction left unmatched. Per germline, CDR1 SGHVS and CDR2 FNYEAQ. The CDR3 DNA reads TGTGCCAGCAGCCCCGGGACAGGGGGCACCGGGGAGCTGTTTTTT. The encoded protein is CASSPGTGGTGELFF.

This chain connects TRBV27 to TRBJ2-2, with D perhaps TRBD2 (5 bases). CDR3 length: 17 residues. CDR1 is MNHEY and CDR2 is SMNVEV in the germline V gene (reference sequence). V was shortened by 0 bases and J by 7 bases, with 18 bases between the two germline ends. In nucleotides, the CDR3 is TGTGCCAGCAGTTTATCTCCGGACCCGGGATTGGGCGGGGAGCTGTTTTTT. Translated: CASSLSPDPGLGGELFF.

V is TRBV27 and J is TRBJ2-2, with a tentative D call TRBD2 (6 bases). The germline gives CDR1 MNHEY, CDR2 SMNVEV (reference sequence). Trimming pared 7 bases from V and 5 bases from J, leaving 23 bases between. The CDR3 is made up of 17 amino acids. The DNA for the CDR3 is TGTGCCAGCAAGTCCTACCGTCGGGGCCGGGGGACCGGGGAGCTGTTTTTT. Its translation: CASKSYRRGRGTGELFF.

The rearrangement uses TRBV6-1 and TRBJ1-5, with D possibly being TRBD1 (6 bases). Trimming took 3 bases from V and 0 from J, leaving 12 bases between them. This CDR3 is 16 amino acids long. Germline assignment: CDR1 MNHNS and CDR2 SASEGT. The CDR3 DNA reads TGTGCCAGCAGTGAGGGGGACATTTATAGCAATCAGCCCCAGCATTTT. This codes for CASSEGDIYSNQPQHF.

The chain uses TRBV9 and TRBJ1-5; D unresolved. Between the trimmed V and J ends, which lost 0 bases and 0 bases, there was a span of 7 bases. The CDR3 extends over 15 amino acids. Germline V gene data show CDR1 as SGDLS and CDR2 as YYNGEE. Here the CDR3 reads CASSVAGNSNQPQHF. CDR3 in DNA: TGTGCCAGCAGCGTAGCCGGGAATAGCAATCAGCCCCAGCATTTT.

Only a few counts were recorded for this clone. This likely traces to a read error, being one base from a far larger clone. This sequence joins TRBV28 and TRBJ2-7; possible D gene TRBD1, 5 bases. The CDR3 loop spans 13 amino acids. Germline V gives CDR1 MDHEN, CDR2 SYDVKM. The CDR3 protein is CATQGSDPYDQYV. The DNA for the CDR3 is TGTGCCACCCAGGGTAGTGACCCCTACGACCAGTACGTC.

V and J are TRBV4-1 and TRBJ2-1; D is perhaps TRBD2 (6 bases). Germline assignment: CDR1 MGHRA and CDR2 YSYEKL. This CDR3 spans 15 amino acids. Trimming took off 0 bases at V and 9 bases at J, with 15 bases between the two ends. The CDR3 DNA reads TGCGCCAGCAGCCAAGAGGGTCTAGCGCTGGGTGAGCAGTTCTTC. It yields the protein CASSQEGLALGEQFF.